The clone carrying this T cell receptor beta chain was detected only a few times. Distinct nucleotide sequences in the sample also encode this CDR3. These data originate in a study of cytotoxic CD8 clonotypes in ibrutinib-treated CLL. V was clipped by 4 bases and J by 7 bases; unmatched bases: 3. The CDR3 covers 15 residues. Looked up from germline, CDR1 is MGHDK and CDR2 is SYGVNS. The protocol was immunoSEQ multiplex PCR, while the TCRdb copy is restricted to in-frame clones and leaves out a portion. The profile shows a few hundred thousand clones, 70% of them singletons. The receptor's source is a human donor with chronic lymphocytic leukemia. The material sequenced was PBMCs, taken after 24 months of ibrutinib treatment. V is TRBV25-1 and J is TRBJ2-1; TRBD2 matches 14 bases. The CDR3 reads CASSGGLAGANEQFF. The CDR3 DNA is TGTGCCAGCAGTGGGGGACTAGCGGGAGCGAATGAGCAGTTCTTC.